These T cell receptor beta chains were read from a single sample in a study of T cells in Graves' hyperthyroidism and ophthalmopathy. TCRdb used MiXCR to reprocess the multiplex PCR reads, holding one entry per CDR3 protein. The data contain 300,000 to 400,000 distinct CDR3 sequences, around a sixth of them singletons. The sequencing input was blood. The source is a man aged 18 to 30 with Graves' ophthalmopathy. CDR3s include the opening cysteine and the closing phenylalanine or tryptophan. D genes are given only for firm matches. Size is omitted from some rows. Given values are once, few, many or a class for expanded clones.

j_call d_call clone_size v_call cdr3_aa cdr3_nt
TRBJ2-3 . . TRBV6-1 CASSIAVLADTQYF TGTGCCAGCAGTATAGCGGTCTTGGCAGATACGCAGTATTTT
TRBJ1-5 TRBD1 few TRBV18 CASSPGQQSNQPQHF TGTGCCAGCTCACCGGGACAGCAAAGCAATCAGCCCCAGCATTTT
TRBJ1-5 TRBD1 many TRBV19 CASRTTGIPNSNQPQHF TGTGCCAGTAGGACGACAGGGATTCCCAATAGCAATCAGCCCCAGCATTTT
TRBJ2-7 . . TRBV6-2/TRBV6-3 CASGPDFKVQYF TGTGCCAGCGGCCCGGACTTCAAGGTGCAGTACTTC
TRBJ2-7 TRBD2 many TRBV27 CASSFETTNTGGQYF TGTGCCAGCAGTTTTGAGACAACAAACACGGGGGGGCAGTACTTC
TRBJ2-7 . many TRBV5-5 CASSVGSSSYEQYF TGTGCCAGCAGCGTTGGGAGTAGCTCCTACGAGCAGTACTTC
TRBJ2-1 TRBD2 . TRBV24-1 CATSDPGGADNEQFF TGTGCCACCAGTGACCCCGGGGGGGCCGACAATGAGCAGTTCTTC
TRBJ1-2 . . TRBV13 CASSPRDFYYGYTF TGTGCCAGCAGTCCTAGGGATTTCTACTATGGCTACACCTTC
TRBJ2-3 . few TRBV5-8 CASSFYFGGGDTQYF TGTGCCAGCAGCTTCTACTTCGGGGGTGGTGATACGCAGTATTTT
TRBJ2-1 TRBD2 few TRBV5-4 CASRSTSGASYNEQFF TGTGCCAGCAGGTCGACTAGCGGGGCGTCCTACAATGAGCAGTTCTTC
TRBJ2-3 . many TRBV7-9 CASSPYSTDTQYF TGTGCCAGCAGCCCCTATAGCACAGATACGCAGTATTTT
TRBJ2-5 TRBD2 . TRBV5-1 CASNLTAGPQETQYF TGCGCCAGCAACTTGACAGCGGGGCCCCAAGAGACCCAGTACTTC
TRBJ1-2 TRBD1 few TRBV11-2 CASTRLGQGDDYGYTF TGTGCCAGCACTCGGTTGGGACAGGGGGACGACTATGGCTACACCTTC
TRBJ2-5 TRBD2 . TRBV9 CASVQRGRETQYF TGTGCCAGCGTCCAGCGGGGGAGAGAGACCCAGTACTTC
TRBJ2-7 . few TRBV29-1 CSAGVGTYEQYF TGCAGCGCTGGAGTCGGTACTTACGAGCAGTACTTC
TRBJ1-2 . many TRBV6-2/TRBV6-3 CASSWGNYGYTF TGTGCCAGCAGCTGGGGCAACTATGGCTACACCTTC
TRBJ2-3 . few TRBV7-2 CASSLAGGPRADTQYF TGTGCCAGCAGCTTAGCGGGGGGGCCAAGGGCAGATACGCAGTATTTT
TRBJ1-1 . . TRBV18 CASWPGGSRNTEAFF TGTGCCAGCTGGCCGGGGGGAAGTCGAAACACTGAAGCTTTCTTT
TRBJ2-5 TRBD1 many TRBV2 CASSVRDSRQETQYF TGTGCCAGCAGTGTCCGGGACAGCCGACAAGAGACCCAGTACTTC
TRBJ1-2 TRBD1 many TRBV6-5 CASSYSTGRTVTYGYTF TGTGCCAGCAGTTACTCGACAGGGCGCACCGTCACCTATGGCTACACCTTC
TRBJ1-6 . few TRBV6-1 CASSPDLSSYNSPLHF TGTGCCAGCAGCCCCGACTTAAGCTCCTATAATTCACCCCTCCACTTT
TRBJ2-3 TRBD2 . TRBV6-4 CASSVAGAYSTDTQYF TGTGCCAGCAGTGTAGCGGGGGCCTATAGCACAGATACGCAGTATTTT
TRBJ2-7 TRBD1 few TRBV4-2 CASSAIASGGQYF TGTGCCAGCAGCGCGATCGCTTCAGGGGGGCAGTACTTC
TRBJ2-7 TRBD1 many TRBV6-1 CASSEGWTGSYEQYF TGTGCCAGCAGTGAAGGCTGGACAGGGTCCTACGAGCAGTACTTC
TRBJ2-2 . . TRBV5-1 CASSLATQNTGELFF TGCGCCAGCAGCTTGGCCACTCAGAACACCGGGGAGCTGTTTTTT
TRBJ1-1 . many TRBV5-1 CASSRTNTEAFF TGCGCCAGCAGTCGGACGAACACTGAAGCTTTCTTT
TRBJ1-6 . few TRBV19 CASRDPRGNSPLHF TGTGCCAGTAGAGACCCCCGGGGGAATTCACCCCTCCACTTT
TRBJ1-4 TRBD1 many TRBV7-9 CASSGGRDSNEKLFF TGTGCCAGCAGCGGAGGACGGGACAGTAATGAAAAACTGTTTTTT
TRBJ2-3 TRBD2 once TRBV3-1 CASSQDQPSGVHHTQYF TGTGCCAGCAGCCAAGATCAGCCTAGCGGGGTCCATCATACGCAGTATTTT
TRBJ2-5 TRBD2 . TRBV29-1 CSVEGTSGGNQETQYF TGCAGCGTTGAAGGGACTAGCGGAGGTAACCAAGAGACCCAGTACTTC
TRBJ2-1 TRBD2 . TRBV4-1 CASSPWTSGGGEQFF TGCGCCAGCAGCCCTTGGACTAGCGGGGGGGGTGAGCAGTTCTTC
TRBJ1-1 TRBD1 few TRBV19 CASKTGGSDTEAFF TGTGCCAGTAAAACAGGGGGCAGTGACACTGAAGCTTTCTTT
TRBJ2-1 TRBD2 few TRBV29-1 CSVATPAGGLNEQFF TGCAGCGTCGCAACTCCGGCGGGGGGGCTAAATGAGCAGTTCTTC
TRBJ1-4 . . TRBV6-5 CASSYFRTEKLFF TGTGCCAGCAGTTACTTCCGGACAGAAAAACTGTTTTTT
TRBJ2-1 . many TRBV20-1 CSASRGGGGGEQFF TGCAGTGCTAGTAGAGGGGGTGGGGGCGGTGAGCAGTTCTTC
TRBJ2-5 TRBD2 . TRBV5-6 CASSSLGGGETQYF TGTGCCAGCAGCTCGCTAGGCGGGGGGGAGACCCAGTACTTC
TRBJ1-2 TRBD1 many TRBV3-1 CASTTTGGNGYTF TGTGCCAGCACCACGACAGGGGGAAATGGCTACACCTTC
TRBJ2-2 TRBD1 many TRBV11-3 CASRTGNTGELFF TGTGCCAGCCGGACAGGGAACACCGGGGAGCTGTTTTTT
TRBJ2-2 . . TRBV12-3/TRBV12-4 CASSHQVNTGELFF TGTGCCAGCAGTCACCAGGTGAACACCGGGGAGCTGTTTTTT
TRBJ2-3 TRBD2 . TRBV10-3 CAISEGLAGNTDTQYF TGTGCCATCAGTGAAGGACTAGCGGGGAACACAGATACGCAGTATTTT
TRBJ2-7 TRBD2 many TRBV6-1 CASNLAGFSSYEQYF TGTGCCAGCAACCTAGCGGGGTTCTCCTCCTACGAGCAGTACTTC
TRBJ2-7 . few TRBV24-1 CATSQDGDYEQYF TGTGCCACCAGCCAGGACGGAGACTACGAGCAGTACTTC
TRBJ2-1 TRBD2 . TRBV6-2/TRBV6-3 CASSPRGGGPVHNEQFF TGTGCCAGCAGTCCCCGGGGGGGGGGACCTGTACACAATGAGCAGTTCTTC
TRBJ2-5 . many TRBV3-1 CASSQGGTRFFGETQYF TGTGCCAGCAGCCAAGGCGGGACGCGGTTCTTCGGAGAGACCCAGTACTTC
TRBJ2-7 . many TRBV12-3/TRBV12-4 CASRPLGYYEQYF TGTGCCAGCAGACCTCTAGGGTACTACGAGCAGTACTTC
TRBJ1-5 TRBD1 few TRBV6-5 CASSYRTGWDQPQHF TGTGCCAGCAGTTACCGGACAGGGTGGGATCAGCCCCAGCATTTT
TRBJ1-5 . few TRBV9 CASSAAAWDEPQHF TGTGCCAGCAGCGCCGCCGCGTGGGATGAGCCCCAGCATTTT
TRBJ1-6 TRBD1 . TRBV2 CASNGQGNSPLHF TGTGCCAGCAACGGACAGGGTAATTCACCCCTCCACTTT
TRBJ1-5 . few TRBV10-2 CASSGSIPDQPQHF TGCGCCAGCAGTGGTTCCATCCCCGATCAGCCCCAGCATTTT